This paragraph covers one T cell receptor beta chain sequence. Its target is not known. The germline gives CDR1 SGHRS, CDR2 YFSETQ. V lost 5 bases to trimming and J lost 5 bases, with 14 bases between them. CDR3 length equals 13 residues. This sample is part of a study of siplizumab effects on memory and regulatory T cells. Study results and limitations: The study found that siplizumab significantly reduced alloreactive sequences traceable to unstimulated CD4+ memory cells.

TCRdb keeps only in-frame clones here, not all; method: immunoSEQ multiplex PCR. The table has 90,000 to 110,000 clones, about 93% seen once. The V and J genes are TRBV5-1 and TRBJ2-7; no firm D call. The sample comprised CD4+ T cells sorted from blood. This sequence originates from a human donor in good health. CDR3 region: CASRGNVLDEQYF. CDR3 nucleotide sequence: TGCGCCAGCAGAGGAAACGTTTTGGACGAGCAGTACTTC.